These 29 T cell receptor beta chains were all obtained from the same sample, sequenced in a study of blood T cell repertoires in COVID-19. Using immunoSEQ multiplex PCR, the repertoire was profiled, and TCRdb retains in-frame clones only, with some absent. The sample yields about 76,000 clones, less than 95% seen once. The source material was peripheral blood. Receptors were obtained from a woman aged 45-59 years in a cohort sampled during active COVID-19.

The CDR3 reads CASRRQGPYGYTF. CDR3 nucleotide sequence: TGTGCCAGCAGGCGACAGGGACCCTATGGCTACACCTTC. The V and J genes are TRBV27 and TRBJ1-2, with 7 bases that match TRBD1. Trimming removed 6 bases from V and 4 bases from J; junction bases left unmatched: 5. The CDR3 spans 13 residues. CDR1 MNHEY and CDR2 SMNVEV come from the germline V gene (reference sequence).

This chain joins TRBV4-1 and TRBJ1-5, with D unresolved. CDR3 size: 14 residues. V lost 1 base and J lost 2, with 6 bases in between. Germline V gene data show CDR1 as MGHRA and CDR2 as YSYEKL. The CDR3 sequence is CASSQGHGNQPQHF. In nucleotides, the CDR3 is TGCGCCAGCAGCCAAGGACACGGCAATCAGCCCCAGCATTTT.

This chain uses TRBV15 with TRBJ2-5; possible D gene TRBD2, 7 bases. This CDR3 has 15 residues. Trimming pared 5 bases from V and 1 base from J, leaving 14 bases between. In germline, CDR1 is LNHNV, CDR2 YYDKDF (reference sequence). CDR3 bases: TGTGCCACCAGCCCGGGGAGGGGGATCCAAGAGACCCAGTACTTC. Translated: CATSPGRGIQETQYF.

This chain's CDR3 is CASSSPGTSGTDEQFF. The DNA for the CDR3 is TGTGCCAGCAGTTCGCCCGGGACTAGCGGGACAGATGAGCAGTTCTTC. This chain uses TRBV28 with TRBJ2-1; 13 bases fit TRBD2. The CDR3 extends over 16 amino acids. V shed 4 bases and J 8 bases; nucleotides not matched to a gene: 8. Germline assignment: CDR1 MDHEN and CDR2 SYDVKM.

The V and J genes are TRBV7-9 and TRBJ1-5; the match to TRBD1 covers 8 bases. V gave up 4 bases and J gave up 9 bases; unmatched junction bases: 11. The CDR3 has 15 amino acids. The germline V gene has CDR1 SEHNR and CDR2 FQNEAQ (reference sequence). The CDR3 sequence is CASSSGQVPNGPQHF. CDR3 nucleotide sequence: TGTGCCAGCAGCTCGGGACAGGTCCCTAACGGGCCCCAGCATTTT.

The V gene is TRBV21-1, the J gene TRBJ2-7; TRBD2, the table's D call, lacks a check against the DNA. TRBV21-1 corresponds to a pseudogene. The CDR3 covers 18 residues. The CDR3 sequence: CASSPETRIASGRYEQYF. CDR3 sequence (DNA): TGTGCCAGCAGCCCTGAAACTAGGATTGCTAGCGGGAGATACGAGCAGTACTTC.

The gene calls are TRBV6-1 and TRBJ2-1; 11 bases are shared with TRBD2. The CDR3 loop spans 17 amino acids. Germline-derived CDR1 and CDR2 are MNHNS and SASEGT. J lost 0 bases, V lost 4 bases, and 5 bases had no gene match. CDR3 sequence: CASSGPGLAVSYNEQFF. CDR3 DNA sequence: TGTGCCAGCAGTGGTCCGGGACTAGCGGTCTCCTACAATGAGCAGTTCTTC.

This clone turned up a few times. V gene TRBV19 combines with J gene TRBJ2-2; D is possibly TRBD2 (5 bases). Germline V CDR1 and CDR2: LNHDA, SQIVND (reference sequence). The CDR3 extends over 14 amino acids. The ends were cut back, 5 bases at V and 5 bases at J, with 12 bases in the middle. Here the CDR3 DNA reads TGTGCCAGTAGTTCCTGGACGGGAACCGGGGAGCTGTTTTTT. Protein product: CASSSWTGTGELFF.

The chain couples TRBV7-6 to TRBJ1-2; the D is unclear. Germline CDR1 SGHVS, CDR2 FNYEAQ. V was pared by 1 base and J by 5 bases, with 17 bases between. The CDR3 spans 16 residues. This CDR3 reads CASSLGVTGVEYGYTF. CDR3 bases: TGTGCCAGCAGCTTAGGTGTAACGGGAGTTGAATATGGCTACACCTTC.

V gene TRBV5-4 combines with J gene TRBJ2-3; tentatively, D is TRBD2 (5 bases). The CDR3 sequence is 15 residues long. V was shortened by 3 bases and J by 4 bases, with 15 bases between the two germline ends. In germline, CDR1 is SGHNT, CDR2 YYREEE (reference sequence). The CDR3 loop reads CASSSPVGAADTQYF. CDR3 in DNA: TGTGCCAGCAGCTCCCCAGTGGGAGCCGCAGATACGCAGTATTTT. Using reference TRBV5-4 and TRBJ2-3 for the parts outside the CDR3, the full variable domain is ETGVTQSPTHLIKTRGQQVTLRCSSQSGHNTVSWYQQALGQGPQFIFQYYREEENGRGNFPPRFSGLQFPNYSSELNVNALELDDSALYLCASSSPVGAADTQYFGPGTRLTVL.

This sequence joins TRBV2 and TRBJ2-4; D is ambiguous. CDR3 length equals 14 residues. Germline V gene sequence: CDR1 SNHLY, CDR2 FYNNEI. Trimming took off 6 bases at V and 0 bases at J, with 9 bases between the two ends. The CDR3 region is CASSPRLAKNIQYF. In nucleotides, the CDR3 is TGTGCCAGCAGCCCTCGTTTAGCCAAAAACATTCAGTACTTC.

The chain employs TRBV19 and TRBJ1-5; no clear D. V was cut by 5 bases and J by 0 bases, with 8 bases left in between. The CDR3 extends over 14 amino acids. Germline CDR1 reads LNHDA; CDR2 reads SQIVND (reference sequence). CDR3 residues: CASSAEASNQPQHF. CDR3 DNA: TGTGCCAGTAGTGCTGAAGCTAGCAATCAGCCCCAGCATTTT.

The DNA for the CDR3 is TGCGCCAGCAGCTGGGACAGATACGAGCAGTACTTC. Translation: CASSWDRYEQYF. V gene TRBV5-1 combines with J gene TRBJ2-7; TRBD1 matches 7 bases. Germline trimming cut 3 bases from V and 4 bases from J; bases unmatched to any gene: 1. The CDR3 is 12 amino acids. Germline lookup yields CDR1 SGHRS and CDR2 YFSETQ.

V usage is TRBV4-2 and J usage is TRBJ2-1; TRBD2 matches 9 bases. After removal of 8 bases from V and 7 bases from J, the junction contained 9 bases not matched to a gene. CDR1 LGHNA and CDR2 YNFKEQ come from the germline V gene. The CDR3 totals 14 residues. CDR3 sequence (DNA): TGTGCCAGCGCCGGGGTAGCGGGAGAAAATGAGCAGTTCTTC. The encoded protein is CASAGVAGENEQFF.

The CDR3 bases are TGTGCCAGCAGCCAAAAGCCTAGCGGGAGGGAAGGGACCCAGTACTTC. It specifies CASSQKPSGREGTQYF. This sequence joins TRBV3-1 (or the pseudogene TRBV3-2) and TRBJ2-5; 12 bases fit TRBD2. V shed 2 bases, J shed 7 bases, and the junction held 8 bases outside the gene matches. Germline-derived CDR1 and CDR2 are LGHDT and YNNKEL (reference sequence). CDR3 size: 16 residues.

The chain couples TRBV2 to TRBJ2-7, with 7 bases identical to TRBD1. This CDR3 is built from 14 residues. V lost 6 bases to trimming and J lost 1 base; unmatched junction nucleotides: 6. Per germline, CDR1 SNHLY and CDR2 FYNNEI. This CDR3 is CASSGAGGSYEQYF. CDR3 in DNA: TGTGCCAGCAGCGGCGCAGGGGGTTCCTACGAGCAGTACTTC.

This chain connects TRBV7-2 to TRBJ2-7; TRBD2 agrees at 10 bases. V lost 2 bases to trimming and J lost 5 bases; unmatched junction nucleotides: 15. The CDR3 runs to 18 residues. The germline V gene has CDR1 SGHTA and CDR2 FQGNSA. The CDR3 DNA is TGTGCCAGCAGCTTAAGGGTCTCCGCTAGCGGGAGTTCCCACGAGCAGTACTTC. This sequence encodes CASSLRVSASGSSHEQYF.

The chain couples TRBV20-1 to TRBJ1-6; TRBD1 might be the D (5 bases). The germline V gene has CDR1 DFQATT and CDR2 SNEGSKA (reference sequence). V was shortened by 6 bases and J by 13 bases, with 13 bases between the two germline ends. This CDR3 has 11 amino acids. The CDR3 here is CSAPQGSPLHF. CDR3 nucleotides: TGCAGTGCGCCCCAGGGATCTCCCCTCCACTTT.

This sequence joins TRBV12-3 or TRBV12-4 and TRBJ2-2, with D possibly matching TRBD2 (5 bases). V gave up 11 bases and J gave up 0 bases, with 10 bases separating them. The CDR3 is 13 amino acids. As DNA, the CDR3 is TGTGCCTCGGGGATTGCGAACACCGGGGAGCTGTTTTTT. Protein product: CASGIANTGELFF.

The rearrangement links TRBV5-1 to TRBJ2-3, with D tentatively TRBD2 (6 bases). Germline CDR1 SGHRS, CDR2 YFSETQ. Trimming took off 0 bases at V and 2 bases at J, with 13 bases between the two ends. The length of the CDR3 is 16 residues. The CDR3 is CASSLAGGTPTDTQYF. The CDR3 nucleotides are TGCGCCAGCAGCTTGGCGGGCGGGACCCCCACAGATACGCAGTATTTT.

Here the CDR3 DNA reads TGTGCCAGCAGCTCCGCGTTTGGGACTAGCGTCCATGAGCAGTTCTTC. This codes for CASSSAFGTSVHEQFF. The chain couples TRBV5-4 to TRBJ2-1; 10 nucleotides match TRBD2. J was trimmed by 8 bases and V by 3 bases; bases with no gene match: 11. Germline-derived CDR1 and CDR2 are SGHNT and YYREEE (reference sequence). The CDR3 runs 16 residues.

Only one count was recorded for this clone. This chain's CDR3 is CASSLEPTGGDRVYEQYF. CDR3 nucleotide sequence: TGCGCCAGCAGCCTAGAACCCACAGGGGGCGACCGGGTCTACGAGCAGTACTTC. The V gene is TRBV5-1, the J gene TRBJ2-7; 9 bases match TRBD1. The CDR3 length is 18 residues. Germline values: CDR1 SGHRS, CDR2 YFSETQ. Germline trimming cut 4 bases from V and 3 bases from J; bases unmatched to any gene: 17.

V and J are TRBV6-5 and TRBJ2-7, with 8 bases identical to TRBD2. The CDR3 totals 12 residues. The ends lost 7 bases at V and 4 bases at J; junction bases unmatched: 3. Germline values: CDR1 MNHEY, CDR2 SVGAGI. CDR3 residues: CASIAGLYEQYF. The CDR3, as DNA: TGTGCCAGCATAGCGGGACTATACGAGCAGTACTTC.

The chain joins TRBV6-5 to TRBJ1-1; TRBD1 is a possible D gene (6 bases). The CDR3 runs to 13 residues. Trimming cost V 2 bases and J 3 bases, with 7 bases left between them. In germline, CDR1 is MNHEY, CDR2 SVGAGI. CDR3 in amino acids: CASSYHRDTEAFF. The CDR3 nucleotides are TGTGCCAGCAGTTACCACAGGGACACTGAAGCTTTCTTT.

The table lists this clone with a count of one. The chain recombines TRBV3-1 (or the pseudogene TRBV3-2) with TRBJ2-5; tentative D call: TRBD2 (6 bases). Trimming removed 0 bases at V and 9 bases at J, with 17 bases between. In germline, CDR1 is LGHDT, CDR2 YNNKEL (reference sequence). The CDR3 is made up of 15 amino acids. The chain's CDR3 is CASSQEWRGEAAQYF. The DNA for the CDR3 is TGTGCCAGCAGCCAAGAGTGGAGGGGTGAAGCGGCCCAGTACTTC.

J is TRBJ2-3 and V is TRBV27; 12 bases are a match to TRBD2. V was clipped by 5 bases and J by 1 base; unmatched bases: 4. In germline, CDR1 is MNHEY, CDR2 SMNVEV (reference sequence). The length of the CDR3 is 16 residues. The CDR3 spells CASSELAGGGTDTQYF. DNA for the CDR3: TGTGCCAGCAGTGAACTAGCGGGAGGCGGCACAGATACGCAGTATTTT.

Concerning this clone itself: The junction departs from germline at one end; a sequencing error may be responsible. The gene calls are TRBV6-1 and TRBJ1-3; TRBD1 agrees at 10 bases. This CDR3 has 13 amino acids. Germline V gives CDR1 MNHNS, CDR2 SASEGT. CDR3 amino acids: CASSERIGTGEDF. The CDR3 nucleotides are TGTGCCAGCAGTGAAAGGATCGGGACAGGGGAGGATTTT.

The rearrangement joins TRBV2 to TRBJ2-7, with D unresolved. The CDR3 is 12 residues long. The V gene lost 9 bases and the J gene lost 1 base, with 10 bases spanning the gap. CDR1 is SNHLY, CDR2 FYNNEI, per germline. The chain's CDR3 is CASTENSYEQYF. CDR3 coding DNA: TGTGCCAGTACAGAGAATTCCTACGAGCAGTACTTC.

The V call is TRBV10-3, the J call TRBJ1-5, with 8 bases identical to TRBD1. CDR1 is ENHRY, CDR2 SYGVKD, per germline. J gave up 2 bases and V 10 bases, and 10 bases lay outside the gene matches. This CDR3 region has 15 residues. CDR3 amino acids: CASTQGDGGNQPQHF. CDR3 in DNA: TGTGCCAGTACACAGGGGGACGGGGGCAATCAGCCCCAGCATTTT.